The clone carrying this T cell receptor beta chain was picked up many times. Its cognate antigen is unknown. This entry belongs to a study of neurological immune-mediated disorders. Study outcomes and limitations: One cluster of related CDR3 sequences contained, by phylogenetic grouping, the repertoires of 18 of 34 multiple sclerosis patients and formed a possible signature.

The V gene lost 6 bases and the J gene lost 1 base, with 15 bases spanning the gap. CDR1 and CDR2 (germline): SGHAT, FQNNGV. The CDR3 contains 15 residues. A single record per CDR3 protein comes from TCRdb applying MiXCR to the 5' RACE reads. The repertoire holds roughly 60,000 distinct CDR3 sequences, with under 2.5% as singletons. The TCR sequence derives from a middle-aged man with multiple sclerosis. The sequenced material came from PBMCs. The chain recombines TRBV11-2 with TRBJ1-2, with D unresolved. CDR3 sequence reads: CASRYSSVINYGYTF. Written as DNA, the CDR3 is TGTGCCAGCAGGTACAGCTCGGTTATTAACTATGGCTACACCTTC.